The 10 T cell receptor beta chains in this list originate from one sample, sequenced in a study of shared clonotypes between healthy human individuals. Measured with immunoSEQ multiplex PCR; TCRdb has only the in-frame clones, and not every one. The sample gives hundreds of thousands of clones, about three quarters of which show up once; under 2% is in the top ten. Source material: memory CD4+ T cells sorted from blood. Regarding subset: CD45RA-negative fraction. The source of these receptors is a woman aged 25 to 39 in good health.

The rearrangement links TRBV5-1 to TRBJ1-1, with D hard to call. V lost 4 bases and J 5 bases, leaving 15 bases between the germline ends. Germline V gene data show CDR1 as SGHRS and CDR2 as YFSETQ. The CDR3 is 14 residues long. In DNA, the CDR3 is TGCGCCAGCAGCCAGAGGGCGGACGGGACTGAAGCTTTCTTT. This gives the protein CASSQRADGTEAFF.

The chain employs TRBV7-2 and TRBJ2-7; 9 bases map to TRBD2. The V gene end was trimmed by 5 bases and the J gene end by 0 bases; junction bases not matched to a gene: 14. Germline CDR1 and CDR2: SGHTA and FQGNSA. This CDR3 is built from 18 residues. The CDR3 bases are TGTGCCAGCAGCCCCGGTGGTAGCGGGAGACTAAGCTCCTACGAGCAGTACTTC. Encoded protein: CASSPGGSGRLSSYEQYF.

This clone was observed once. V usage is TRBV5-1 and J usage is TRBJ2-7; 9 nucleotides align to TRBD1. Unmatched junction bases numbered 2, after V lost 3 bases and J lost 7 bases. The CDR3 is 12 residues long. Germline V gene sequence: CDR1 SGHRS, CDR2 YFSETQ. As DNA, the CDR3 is TGCGCCAGCAGCTGGACAGGGGATGAGCAGTACTTC. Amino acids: CASSWTGDEQYF.

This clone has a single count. DNA of the CDR3: TGCGCCAGCAGCGCCACCGGGACAACAGCCTACGAGCAGTACTTC. This gives the protein CASSATGTTAYEQYF. This sequence joins TRBV5-1 and TRBJ2-7; D perhaps matches TRBD1 (6 bases). V dropped 4 bases and J dropped 2 bases, with 16 bases sitting between them. The germline V gene encodes CDR1 SGHRS and CDR2 YFSETQ. The CDR3 runs 15 residues.

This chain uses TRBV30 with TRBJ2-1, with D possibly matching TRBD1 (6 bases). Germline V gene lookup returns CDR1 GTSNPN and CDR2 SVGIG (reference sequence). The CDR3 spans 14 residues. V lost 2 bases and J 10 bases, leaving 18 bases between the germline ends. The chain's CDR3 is CAWSTNRLGGEQFF. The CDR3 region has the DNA TGTGCCTGGAGTACAAACAGGCTTGGGGGCGAGCAGTTCTTC.

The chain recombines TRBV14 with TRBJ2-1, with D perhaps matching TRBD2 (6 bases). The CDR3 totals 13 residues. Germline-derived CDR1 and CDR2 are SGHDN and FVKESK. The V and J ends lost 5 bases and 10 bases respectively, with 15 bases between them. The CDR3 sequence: CASSGLLAREQFF. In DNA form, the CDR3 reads TGTGCCAGCAGCGGACTGCTAGCGAGGGAGCAGTTCTTC.

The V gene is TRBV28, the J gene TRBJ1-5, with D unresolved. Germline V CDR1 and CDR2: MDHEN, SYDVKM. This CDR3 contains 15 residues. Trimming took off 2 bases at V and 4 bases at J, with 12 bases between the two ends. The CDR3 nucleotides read TGTGCCAGCAGTTTAGGAGGGCGGGTAAATCAGCCCCAGCATTTT. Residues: CASSLGGRVNQPQHF. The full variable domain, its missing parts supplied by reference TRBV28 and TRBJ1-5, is DVKVTQSSRYLVKRTGEKVFLECVQDMDHENMFWYRQDPGLGLRLIYFSYDVKMKEKGDIPEGYSVSREKKERFSLILESASTNQTSMYLCASSLGGRVNQPQHFGDGTRLSIL.

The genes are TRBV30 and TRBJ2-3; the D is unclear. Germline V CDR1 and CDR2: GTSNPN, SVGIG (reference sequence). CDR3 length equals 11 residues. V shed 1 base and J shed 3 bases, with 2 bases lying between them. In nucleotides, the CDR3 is TGTGCCTGGAGTGGAACAGATACGCAGTATTTT. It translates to CAWSGTDTQYF.

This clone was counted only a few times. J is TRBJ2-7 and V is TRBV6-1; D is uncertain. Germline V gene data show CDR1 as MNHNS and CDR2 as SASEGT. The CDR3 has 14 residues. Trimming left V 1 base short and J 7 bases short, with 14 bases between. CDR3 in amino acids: CASSEVGDHGEQYF. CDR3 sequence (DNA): TGTGCCAGCAGTGAAGTGGGCGACCATGGAGAGCAGTACTTC.

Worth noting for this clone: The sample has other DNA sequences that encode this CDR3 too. The CDR3 DNA is TGTGCCAGCAGTGTTGCGTACGAGCAGTACTTC. Translating gives CASSVAYEQYF. The gene calls are TRBV2 and TRBJ2-7; D not certain. From germline, CDR1 is SNHLY and CDR2 FYNNEI. Trimming stripped 4 bases from V and 4 bases from J, with 5 bases between. This CDR3 spans 11 amino acids.